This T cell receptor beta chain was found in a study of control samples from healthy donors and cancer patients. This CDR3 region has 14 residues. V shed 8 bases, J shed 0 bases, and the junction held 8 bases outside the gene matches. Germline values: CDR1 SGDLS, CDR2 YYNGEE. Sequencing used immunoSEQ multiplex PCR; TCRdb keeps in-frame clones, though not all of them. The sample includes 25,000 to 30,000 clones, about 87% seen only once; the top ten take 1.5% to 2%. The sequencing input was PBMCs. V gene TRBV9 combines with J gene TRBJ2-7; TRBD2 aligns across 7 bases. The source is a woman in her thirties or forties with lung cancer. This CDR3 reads CASGGGPGSYEQYF. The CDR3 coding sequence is TGTGCCAGTGGGGGGGGACCTGGCTCCTACGAGCAGTACTTC.